The sequence of this T cell receptor beta chain was determined in a study of early T cells in non-severe SARS-CoV-2 infection. As regards this clonotype: Its antigen is still unknown.

Overall study results and limits: VDJdb matches were skewed toward anti-spike CD8 T cell responses.

The germline gives CDR1 SGDLS, CDR2 YYNGEE. The CDR3 is 15 amino acids. With 3 bases clipped from V and 4 bases from J, the junction kept 7 bases outside the gene matches. TCRdb re-called the 5' RACE reads with MiXCR, one entry per CDR3 protein. In the table there are 50,000 to 65,000 distinct CDR3 sequences, more than 15% of which are singletons. This clonotype was sampled from an adult who was a healthcare worker with PCR-confirmed SARS-CoV-2 infection or an uninfected control (not recorded which). The input for sequencing was whole blood, taken at baseline. The genes are TRBV9 and TRBJ1-3; TRBD1 aligns across 7 bases. The CDR3 spells CASSARDSVGNTIYF. CDR3 coding DNA: TGTGCCAGCAGCGCGAGGGACAGCGTCGGAAACACCATATATTTT.